The table lists the clone carrying this T cell receptor beta chain with a few counts. Data came from immunoSEQ multiplex PCR; TCRdb stores just in-frame clones and leaves some out. This sample has about 90,000 clones, with approximately 82% found just once. V lost 1 base and J 8 bases, leaving 14 bases between the germline ends. CDR3 size: 15 residues. CDR1 LGHNA and CDR2 YNFKEQ come from the germline V gene. The data derive from a study of radiation and T cells in renal cell carcinoma. The time point here: blood 4 weeks post-SBRT, at nephrectomy. The treatment here: 15 Gy SBRT to primary tumor, nephrectomy 4 weeks later.

V usage is TRBV4-2 and J usage is TRBJ1-4; the D is unclear. Source: blood, taken from a patient whose treatment included radiotherapy and nephrectomy. This sequence was found in a man aged 55 to 70 with renal cell carcinoma. Here the CDR3 reads CASSQVEGREEKLFF. The CDR3 DNA sequence: TGTGCCAGCAGCCAAGTAGAGGGCCGAGAGGAAAAACTGTTTTTT.